The source of this T cell receptor beta chain is a study of blood T cell repertoires in COVID-19 (dated by TCRdb to 2018 to 2021). About the full investigation: The collaborator samples originated in the United States, Italy and Spain and spanned the acute and convalescent phases of COVID-19. The material from the prospective study consisted of cDNA or gDNA derived from T cells, B-cell-depleted T cells, or PBMCs. The dataset comprised deeply sampled blood TCRbeta repertoires from subjects exposed to, actively infected with, or recovered from COVID-19. The repertoires were released in a freely available public database intended as a resource for research on the immune response to SARS-CoV-2. Samples came from the ongoing ImmuneRACE study (first 160 participants) plus 1,254 subjects from 6 global collaborators. A de-identified subject ID, COVID-19 status, age in years and sex were almost always included in the sample metadata. Where HLA class I and class II types were available, the types were taken from metadata supplied by the sample provider, not from assay-based typing.

As for this clone: Its antigen is currently not known. No base qualities exist here, and no much larger clone lies one base off it.

TCRbeta CDR3 regions were amplified from genomic DNA using the immunoSEQ Assay, a bias-controlled multiplex PCR. The paper's processing steps were these. Within the assay, amplification of reference gene primers was used to estimate how many nucleated cells each sample contained. To quantify the absolute abundance of each unique TCRbeta CDR3 rearrangement, sequence reads were collapsed and filtered. For each sample, productive Simpson clonality was calculated as the square root of Simpson's diversity index across productive rearrangements. In TCRdb, the immuneACCESS table is reduced to in-frame sequences with V and J assigned. These tables do not hold every clone; where another copy was compared, an unresolved V gene accounts for under half, and the others remain unexplained. Clone size and the V and J calls come from that table; the DNA yielded D and trimming. For this sample there are more than 350,000 clones; more than 75% appear just once. The ten most abundant clones make up 10% of the sample.

Enrolling through a virtual design, the prospective study's participants ranged in age from roughly 18 to 100 years and lived across roughly 23 United States geographic areas. In the prospective study, cohorts were assigned on the basis of participant-reported clinical history obtained from a screening survey and a study questionnaire. Recovered participants in ImmuneRACE Cohort 3 were defined as having two consecutive negative NP/OP PCR tests, clearance from a healthcare professional, or resolution of symptoms. Each participant in the prospective study had whole blood, serum and a nasopharyngeal or oropharyngeal swab collected by mobile phlebotomists. Additional blood draws and questionnaires over an approximately 2-month period could optionally be provided by prospective study participants. Blood samples from the prospective study were shipped frozen or at room temperature prior to DNA extraction.

Inclusive of the bounding cysteine and phenylalanine, the CDR3 is 12 residues long. Just CDR3 DNA is preserved here, 36 bases in frame from base 1. Trimming removed 7 bases from V and 9 bases from J, leaving 15 bases between the germline ends. CDR1 and CDR2 (SNHLY, FYNNEI) derive from the germline V gene. The paper as a whole reports these results and caveats: Clinical and demographic metadata were provided uncurated, with the amount varying by source and participant.

The sequenced sample consisted of PBMCs or T cells enriched from blood (not recorded which). The chain was built from TRBV2 and TRBJ1-2, with the D segment identity uncertain. This receptor was identified in a woman in her fifties or sixties who had recovered from COVID-19. The DNA reads TGTGCCAGCAATGAGCAGGCTAATAGCTACACCTTC. The resulting protein is CASNEQANSYTF.